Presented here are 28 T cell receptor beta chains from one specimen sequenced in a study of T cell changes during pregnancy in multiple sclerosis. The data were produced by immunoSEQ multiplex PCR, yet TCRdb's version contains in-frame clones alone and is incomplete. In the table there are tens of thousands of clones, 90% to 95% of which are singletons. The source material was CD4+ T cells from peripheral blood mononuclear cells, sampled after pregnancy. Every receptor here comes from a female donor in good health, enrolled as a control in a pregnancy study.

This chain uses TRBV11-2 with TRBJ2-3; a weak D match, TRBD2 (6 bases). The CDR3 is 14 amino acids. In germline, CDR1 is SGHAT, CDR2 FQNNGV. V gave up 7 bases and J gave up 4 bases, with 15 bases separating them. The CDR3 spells CASKTSPAADTQYF. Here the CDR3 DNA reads TGTGCCAGCAAAACTAGCCCTGCGGCAGATACGCAGTATTTT.

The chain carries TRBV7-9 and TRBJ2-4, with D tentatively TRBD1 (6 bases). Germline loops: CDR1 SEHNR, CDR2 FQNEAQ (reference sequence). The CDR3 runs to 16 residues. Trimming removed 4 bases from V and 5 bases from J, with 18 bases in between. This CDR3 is CASSSAPGHEENIQYF. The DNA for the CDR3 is TGTGCCAGCAGCTCCGCCCCGGGACATGAAGAAAACATTCAGTACTTC. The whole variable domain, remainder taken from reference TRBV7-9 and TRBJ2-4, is DTGVSQNPRHKITKRGQNVTFRCDPISEHNRLYWYRQTLGQGPEFLTYFQNEAQLEKSRLLSDRFSAERPKGSFSTLEIQRTEQGDSAMYLCASSSAPGHEENIQYFGAGTRLSVL.

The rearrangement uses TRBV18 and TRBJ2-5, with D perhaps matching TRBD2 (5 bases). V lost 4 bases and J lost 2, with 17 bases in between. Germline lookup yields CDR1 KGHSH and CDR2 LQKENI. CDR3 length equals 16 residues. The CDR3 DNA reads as TGTGCCAGCTCACTACTAGGGATAAGAGGGCAAGAGACCCAGTACTTC. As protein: CASSLLGIRGQETQYF. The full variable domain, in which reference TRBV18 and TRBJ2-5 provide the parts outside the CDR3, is NAGVMQNPRHLVRRRGQEARLRCSPMKGHSHVYWYRQLPEEGLKFMVYLQKENIIDESGMPKERFSAEFPKEGPSILRIQQVVRGDSAAYFCASSLLGIRGQETQYFGPGTRLLVL.

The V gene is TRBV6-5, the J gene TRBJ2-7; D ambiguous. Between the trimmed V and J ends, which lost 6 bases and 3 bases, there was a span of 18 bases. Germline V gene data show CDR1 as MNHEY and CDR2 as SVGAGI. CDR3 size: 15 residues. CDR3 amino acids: CASSPRRTDRYEQYF. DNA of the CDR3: TGTGCCAGCAGCCCCAGGCGAACAGATCGCTACGAGCAGTACTTC.

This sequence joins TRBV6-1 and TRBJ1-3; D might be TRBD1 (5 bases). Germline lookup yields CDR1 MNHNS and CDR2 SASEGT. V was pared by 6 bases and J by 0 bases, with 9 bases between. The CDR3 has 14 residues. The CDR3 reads CASSSGDSGNTIYF. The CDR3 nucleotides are TGTGCCAGCAGCTCGGGGGACTCTGGAAACACCATATATTTT.

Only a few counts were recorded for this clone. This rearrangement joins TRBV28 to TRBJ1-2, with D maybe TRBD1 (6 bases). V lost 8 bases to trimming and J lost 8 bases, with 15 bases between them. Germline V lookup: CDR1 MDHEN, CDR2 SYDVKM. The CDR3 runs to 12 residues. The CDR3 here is CASWGQGGGYTF. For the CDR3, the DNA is TGTGCCAGCTGGGGGCAGGGCGGGGGCTACACCTTC.

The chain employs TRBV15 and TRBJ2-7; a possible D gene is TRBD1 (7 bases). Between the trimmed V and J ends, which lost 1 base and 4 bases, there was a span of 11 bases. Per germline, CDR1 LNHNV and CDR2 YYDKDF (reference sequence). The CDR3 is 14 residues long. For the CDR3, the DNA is TGTGCCACCAGCAGAGGGCAGGGGGGTTACGAGCAGTACTTC. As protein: CATSRGQGGYEQYF.

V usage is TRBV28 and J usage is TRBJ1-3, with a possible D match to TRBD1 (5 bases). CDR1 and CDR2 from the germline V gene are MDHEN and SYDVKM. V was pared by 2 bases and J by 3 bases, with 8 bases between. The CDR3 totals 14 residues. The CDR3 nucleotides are TGTGCCAGCAGTTTAGGGGCTCGTGGAAACACCATATATTTT. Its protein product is CASSLGARGNTIYF.

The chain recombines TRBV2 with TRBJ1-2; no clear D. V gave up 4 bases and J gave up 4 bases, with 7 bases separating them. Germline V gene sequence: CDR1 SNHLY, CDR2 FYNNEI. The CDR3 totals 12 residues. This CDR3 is CASSAGFYGYTF. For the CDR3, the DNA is TGTGCCAGCAGTGCAGGATTCTATGGCTACACCTTC.

CDR3 protein: CASSFLSTNYGYTF. CDR3 bases: TGTGCCAGCAGCTTTCTTAGCACTAACTATGGCTACACCTTC. This chain uses TRBV7-2 with TRBJ1-2; D is uncertain. V shed 3 bases and J shed 0 bases, with 8 bases lying between them. From germline, CDR1 is SGHTA and CDR2 FQGNSA. CDR3 size: 14 residues.

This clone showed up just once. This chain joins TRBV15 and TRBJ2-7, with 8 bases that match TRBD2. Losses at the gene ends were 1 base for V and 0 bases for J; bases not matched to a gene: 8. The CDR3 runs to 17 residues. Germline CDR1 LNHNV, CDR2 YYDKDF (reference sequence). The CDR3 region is CATSRGPGGSISYEQYF. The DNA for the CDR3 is TGTGCCACCAGCAGAGGTCCGGGGGGGAGCATCTCCTACGAGCAGTACTTC.

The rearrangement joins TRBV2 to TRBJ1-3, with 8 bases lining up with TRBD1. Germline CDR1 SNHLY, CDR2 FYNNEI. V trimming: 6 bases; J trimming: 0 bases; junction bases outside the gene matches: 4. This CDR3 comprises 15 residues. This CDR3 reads CASRGQASSGNTIYF. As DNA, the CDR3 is TGTGCCAGCAGGGGACAGGCCAGCTCTGGAAACACCATATATTTT.

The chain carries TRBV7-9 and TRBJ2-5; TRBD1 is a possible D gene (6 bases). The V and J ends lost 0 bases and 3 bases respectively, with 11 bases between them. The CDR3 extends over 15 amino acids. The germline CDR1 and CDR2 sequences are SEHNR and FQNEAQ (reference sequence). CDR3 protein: CASSLAFNREETQYF. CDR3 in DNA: TGTGCCAGCAGCTTAGCGTTCAACAGGGAAGAGACCCAGTACTTC.

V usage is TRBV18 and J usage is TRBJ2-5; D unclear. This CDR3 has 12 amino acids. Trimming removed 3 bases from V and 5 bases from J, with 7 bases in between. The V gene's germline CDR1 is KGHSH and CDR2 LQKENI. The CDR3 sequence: CASSPLRETQYF. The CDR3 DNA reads TGTGCCAGCTCACCTTTACGGGAGACCCAGTACTTC.

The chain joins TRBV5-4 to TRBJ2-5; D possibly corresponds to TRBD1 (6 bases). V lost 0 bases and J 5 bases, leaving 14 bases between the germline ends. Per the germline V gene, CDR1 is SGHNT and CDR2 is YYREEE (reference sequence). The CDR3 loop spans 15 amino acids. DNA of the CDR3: TGTGCCAGCAGCTTGGATGGCAGGGGCGGGGAGACCCAGTACTTC. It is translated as CASSLDGRGGETQYF.

The CDR3 DNA follows: TGTGCCAGCAGCCCAAGTGGGGAGCAAGAGACCCAGTACTTC. It encodes CASSPSGEQETQYF. This chain uses TRBV4-2 with TRBJ2-5, with D possibly being TRBD2 (5 bases). The CDR3 sequence is 14 residues long. V was trimmed by 4 bases and J by 2 bases, leaving 11 bases between them. Germline V CDR1 and CDR2: LGHNA, YNFKEQ.

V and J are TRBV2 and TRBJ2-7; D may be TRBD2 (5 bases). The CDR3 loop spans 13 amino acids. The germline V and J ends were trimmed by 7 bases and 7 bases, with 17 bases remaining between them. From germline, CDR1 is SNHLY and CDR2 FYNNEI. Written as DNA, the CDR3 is TGTGCCAGCAACCCCAGGTCAGGCGGGGAGCAGTACTTC. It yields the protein CASNPRSGGEQYF.

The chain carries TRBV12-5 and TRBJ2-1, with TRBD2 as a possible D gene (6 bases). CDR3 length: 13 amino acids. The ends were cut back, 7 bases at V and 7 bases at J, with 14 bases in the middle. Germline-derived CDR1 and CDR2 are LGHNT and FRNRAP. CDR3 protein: CASAPEGRNEQFF. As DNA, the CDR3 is TGTGCTAGTGCCCCGGAGGGGAGGAATGAGCAGTTCTTC.

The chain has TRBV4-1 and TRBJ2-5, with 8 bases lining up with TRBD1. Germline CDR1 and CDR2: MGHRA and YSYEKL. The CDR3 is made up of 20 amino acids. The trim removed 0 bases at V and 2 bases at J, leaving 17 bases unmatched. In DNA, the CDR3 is TGCGCCAGCAGCCAAGATTTTTTGATGACAGGGGAGCTGACACAAGAGACCCAGTACTTC. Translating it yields CASSQDFLMTGELTQETQYF.

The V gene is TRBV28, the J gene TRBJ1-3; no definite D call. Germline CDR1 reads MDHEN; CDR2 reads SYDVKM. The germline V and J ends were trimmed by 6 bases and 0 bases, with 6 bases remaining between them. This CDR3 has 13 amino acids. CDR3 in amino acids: CASRGHSGNTIYF. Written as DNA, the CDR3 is TGTGCCAGCAGGGGCCACTCTGGAAACACCATATATTTT.

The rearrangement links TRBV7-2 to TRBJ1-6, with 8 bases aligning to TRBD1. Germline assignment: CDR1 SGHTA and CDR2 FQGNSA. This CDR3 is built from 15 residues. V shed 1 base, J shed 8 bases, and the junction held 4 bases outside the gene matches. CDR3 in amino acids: CASSLGQGAYSPLHF. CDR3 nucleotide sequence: TGTGCCAGCAGCTTAGGTCAGGGGGCTTATTCACCCCTCCACTTT.

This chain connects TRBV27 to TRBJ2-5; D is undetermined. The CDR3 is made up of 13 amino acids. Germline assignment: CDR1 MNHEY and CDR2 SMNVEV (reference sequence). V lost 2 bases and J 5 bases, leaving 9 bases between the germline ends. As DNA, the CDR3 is TGTGCCAGCAGTTTACGCGGTGGGGAGACCCAGTACTTC. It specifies CASSLRGGETQYF.

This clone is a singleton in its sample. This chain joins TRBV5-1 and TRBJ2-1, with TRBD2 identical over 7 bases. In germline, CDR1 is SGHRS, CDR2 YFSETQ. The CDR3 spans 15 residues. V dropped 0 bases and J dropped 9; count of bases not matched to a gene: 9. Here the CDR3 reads CASSLAAGSPGEQFF. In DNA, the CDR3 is TGCGCCAGCAGCTTGGCAGCGGGATCCCCTGGTGAGCAGTTCTTC.

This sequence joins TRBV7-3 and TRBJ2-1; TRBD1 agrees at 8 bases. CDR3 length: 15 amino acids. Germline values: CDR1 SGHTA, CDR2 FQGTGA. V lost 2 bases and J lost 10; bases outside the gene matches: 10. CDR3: CASSLAGGGLGEQFF. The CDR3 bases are TGTGCCAGCAGCTTAGCAGGGGGCGGATTAGGAGAGCAGTTCTTC.

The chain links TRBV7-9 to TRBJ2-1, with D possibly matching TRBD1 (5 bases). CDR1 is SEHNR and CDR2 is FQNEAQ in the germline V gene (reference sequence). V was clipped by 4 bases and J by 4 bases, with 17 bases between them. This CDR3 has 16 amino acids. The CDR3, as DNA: TGTGCCAGCAGCTCCCATGCAGGGATGGGGTACAATGAGCAGTTCTTC. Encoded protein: CASSSHAGMGYNEQFF. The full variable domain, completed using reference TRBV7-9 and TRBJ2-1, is DTGVSQNPRHKITKRGQNVTFRCDPISEHNRLYWYRQTLGQGPEFLTYFQNEAQLEKSRLLSDRFSAERPKGSFSTLEIQRTEQGDSAMYLCASSSHAGMGYNEQFFGPGTRLTVL.

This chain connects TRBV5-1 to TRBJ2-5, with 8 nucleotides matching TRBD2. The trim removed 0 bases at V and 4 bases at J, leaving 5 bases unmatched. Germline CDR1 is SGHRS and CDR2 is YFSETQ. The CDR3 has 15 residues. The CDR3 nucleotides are TGCGCCAGCAGCTTGGGAAGCGGGGGACGAGAGACCCAGTACTTC. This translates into CASSLGSGGRETQYF.

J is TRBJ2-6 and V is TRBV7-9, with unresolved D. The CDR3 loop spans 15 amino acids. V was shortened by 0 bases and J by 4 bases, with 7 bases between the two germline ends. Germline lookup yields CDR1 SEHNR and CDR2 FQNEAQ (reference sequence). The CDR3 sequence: CASSLAAVGANVLTF. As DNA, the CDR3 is TGTGCCAGCAGCTTAGCCGCGGTGGGGGCCAACGTCCTGACTTTC.

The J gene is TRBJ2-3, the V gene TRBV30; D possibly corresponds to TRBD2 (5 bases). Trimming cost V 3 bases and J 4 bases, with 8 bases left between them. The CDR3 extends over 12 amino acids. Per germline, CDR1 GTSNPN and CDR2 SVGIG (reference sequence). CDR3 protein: CAWSVGADTQYF. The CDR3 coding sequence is TGTGCCTGGAGCGTCGGGGCAGATACGCAGTATTTT.